The present T cell receptor (beta chain) was sequenced within a study of blood T cell repertoires in COVID-19. About the research overall: Sources were T cells, B-cell-depleted T cells, or PBMCs; the material itself was cDNA or gDNA.

Per germline, CDR1 MNHEY and CDR2 SVGAGI. Trimming at V came to 8 bases and at J to 5 bases, leaving 10 bases not matched to a gene. The CDR3 contains 15 residues. Here immunoSEQ multiplex PCR was the method, and the copy in TCRdb shows in-frame clones only, minus some. The data show about 83,000 clones, 70% to 90% seen once. This chain links TRBV6-5 with TRBJ2-1; 9 nucleotides match TRBD2. The receptor's source is a woman of 80 years or more with acute or convalescent COVID-19. Sequenced input: peripheral blood. CDR3 protein: CASDLSGGRNNEQFF. The DNA for the CDR3 is TGTGCCAGCGACCTGAGCGGGGGGCGGAACAATGAGCAGTTCTTC.